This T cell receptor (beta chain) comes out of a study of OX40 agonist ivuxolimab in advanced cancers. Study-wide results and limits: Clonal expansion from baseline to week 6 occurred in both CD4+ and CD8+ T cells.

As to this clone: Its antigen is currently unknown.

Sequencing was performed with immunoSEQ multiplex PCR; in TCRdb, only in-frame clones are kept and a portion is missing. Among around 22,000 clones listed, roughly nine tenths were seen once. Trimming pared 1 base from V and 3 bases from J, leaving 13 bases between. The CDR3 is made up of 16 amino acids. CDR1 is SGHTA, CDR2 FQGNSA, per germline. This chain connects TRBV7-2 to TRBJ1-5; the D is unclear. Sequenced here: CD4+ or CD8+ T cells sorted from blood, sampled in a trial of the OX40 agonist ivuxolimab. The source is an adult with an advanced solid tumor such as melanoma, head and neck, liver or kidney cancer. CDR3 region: CASSLEPVGYNQPQHF. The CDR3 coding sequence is TGTGCCAGCAGCTTAGAGCCAGTGGGGTACAATCAGCCCCAGCATTTT.